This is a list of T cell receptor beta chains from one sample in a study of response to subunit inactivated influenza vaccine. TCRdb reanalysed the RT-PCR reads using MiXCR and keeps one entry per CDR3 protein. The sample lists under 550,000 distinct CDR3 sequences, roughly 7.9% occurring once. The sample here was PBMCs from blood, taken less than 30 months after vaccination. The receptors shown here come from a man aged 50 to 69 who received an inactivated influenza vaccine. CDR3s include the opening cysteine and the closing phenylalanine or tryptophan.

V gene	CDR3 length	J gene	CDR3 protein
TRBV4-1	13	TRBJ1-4	CASSPLQGEKLFF
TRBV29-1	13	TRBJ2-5	CSARRGHQETQYF
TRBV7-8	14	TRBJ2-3	CASSSWGALDTQYF
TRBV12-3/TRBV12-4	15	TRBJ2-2	CASSGQGFNTGELFF
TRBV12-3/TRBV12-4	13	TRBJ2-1	CASSLRIYNEQFF
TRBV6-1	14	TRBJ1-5	CASNTGGTNQPQHF
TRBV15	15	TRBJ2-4	CATSGDRLAKNIQYF
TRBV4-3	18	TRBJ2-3	CASSKQGQLTSGRDTQYF
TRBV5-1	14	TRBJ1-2	CASRDSAQVGGYTF
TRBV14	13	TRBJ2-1	CASSRLALGEQFF
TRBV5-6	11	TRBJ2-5	CASSTGGAQYF
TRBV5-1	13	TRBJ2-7	CASSLEQTYEQYF
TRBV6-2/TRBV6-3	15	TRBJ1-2	CASSHENIGQGGYTF
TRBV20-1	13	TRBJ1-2	CSARVLGGAGYTF
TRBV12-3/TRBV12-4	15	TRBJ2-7	CASRHGLAGEVEQYF
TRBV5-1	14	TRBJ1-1	CASSLGPSNTEAFF
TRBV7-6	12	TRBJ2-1	CASSLDGNEQFF
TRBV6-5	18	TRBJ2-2	CASSHRPGGPPHTGELFF
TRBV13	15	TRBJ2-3	CASSGWDYGTDTQYF
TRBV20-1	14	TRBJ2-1	CSAGDRRSIGEQFF
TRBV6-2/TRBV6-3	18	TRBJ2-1	CASTEIPGQGWSYNEQFF
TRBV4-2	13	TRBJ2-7	CASSQGGTYEQYF
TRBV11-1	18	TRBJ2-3	CASSPGTYKGAISDTQYF
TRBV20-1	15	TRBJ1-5	CSAPPGGAGNQPQHF
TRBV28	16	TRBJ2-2	CASSTPGQGAAGELFF
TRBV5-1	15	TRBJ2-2	CASNVAGSNTGELFF
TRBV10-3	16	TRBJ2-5	CAIRASGRLSQETQYF
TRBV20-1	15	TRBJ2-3	CSAYVSGGPTDTQYF
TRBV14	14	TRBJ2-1	CANILAGPWNEQFF
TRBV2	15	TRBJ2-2	CASGGLAGRTGELFF
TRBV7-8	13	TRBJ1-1	CASRNYLNTEAFF
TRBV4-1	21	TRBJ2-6	CASSQDLDRGISGSGANVLTF
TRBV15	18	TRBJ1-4	CATSSGTGRYATNEKLFF
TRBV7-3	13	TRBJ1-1	CASSLTREAEAFF
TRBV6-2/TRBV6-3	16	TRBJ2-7	CASSYRSGSSRNEQYF
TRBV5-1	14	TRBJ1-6	CASSLGQINSPLHF
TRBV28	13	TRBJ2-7	CPSTPGQTYEQYF
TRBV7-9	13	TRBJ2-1	CASSFDRVVEQFF
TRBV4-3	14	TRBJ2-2	CASSTGLRTGELFF
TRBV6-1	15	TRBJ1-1	CASRWGTGANTEAFF
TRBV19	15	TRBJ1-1	CASSTTPNVNTEAFF
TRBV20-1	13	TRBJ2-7	CSARGWGFVEQYF
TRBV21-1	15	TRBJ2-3	CASSPPGLSTDTQYF
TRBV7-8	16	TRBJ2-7	CASSSTGGFRMYEQYF
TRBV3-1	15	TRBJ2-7	CASSQDRQPFYEQYF
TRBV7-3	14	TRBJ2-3	CASSFGRAADTQYF
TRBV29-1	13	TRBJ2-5	CSVEGQRRETQYF
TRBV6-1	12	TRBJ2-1	CASLGTRGEQFF
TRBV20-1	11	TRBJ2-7	CSARGGEEQYF
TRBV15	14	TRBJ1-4	CATSRTGLGEKLFF
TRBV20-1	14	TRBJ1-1	CSARVGQVNTEAFF
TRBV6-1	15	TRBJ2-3	CASSGSGGFTDTQYF
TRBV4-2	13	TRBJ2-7	CASSPRLAGEQYF
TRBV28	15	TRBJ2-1	CASRRQGRIINEQFF
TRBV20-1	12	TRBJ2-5	CSATRERETQYF